These 27 T cell receptor beta chains came from one sample sequenced in a study of cytomegalovirus exposure and HLA in healthy donors. With 60 Vbeta and 13 Jbeta primers, the PCR was carried out. TCRdb's table, derived via immunoSEQ multiplex PCR, lists solely in-frame clones and lacks some. The data contain approximately 190,000 clones, about 90% of them singletons. The specimen was PBMCs. These receptors originate from a boy aged 2 to 10 in good health and CMV-seronegative.

This clone was recorded once. The CDR3 DNA follows: TGCGCCAGCACCCGAATAGCGGGAGGGATTAACAATGAGCAGTTCTTC. Translating gives CASTRIAGGINNEQFF. This rearrangement joins TRBV4-1 to TRBJ2-1; 11 bases align to TRBD2. Trimming at V came to 7 bases and at J to 5 bases, leaving 10 bases not matched to a gene. The CDR3 covers 16 residues. Germline lookup yields CDR1 MGHRA and CDR2 YSYEKL.

This sequence joins TRBV6-1 and TRBJ1-2; no reliable D call. Between the trimmed V and J ends, which lost 0 bases and 0 bases, there was a span of 5 bases. Germline CDR1 MNHNS, CDR2 SASEGT. The CDR3 runs 14 residues. Written as DNA, the CDR3 is TGTGCCAGCAGTGAAGCGGCCTCTAACTATGGCTACACCTTC. It translates to CASSEAASNYGYTF.

The chain has TRBV9 and TRBJ1-1, with 8 positions matching TRBD1. The germline V gene has CDR1 SGDLS and CDR2 YYNGEE. The CDR3 spans 15 residues. The trim removed 3 bases at V and 1 base at J, leaving 5 bases unmatched. CDR3 in DNA: TGTGCCAGCAGCGCGACCGGGACAGGGAACACTGAAGCTTTCTTT. Its translation: CASSATGTGNTEAFF. Filled out from reference TRBV9 and TRBJ1-1, the complete variable domain reads DSGVTQTPKHLITATGQRVTLRCSPRSGDLSVYWYQQSLDQGLQFLIQYYNGEERAKGNILERFSAQQFPDLHSELNLSSLELGDSALYFCASSATGTGNTEAFFGQGTRLTVV.

The chain carries TRBV27 and TRBJ1-1, with D tentatively TRBD1 (5 bases). The V gene's germline CDR1 is MNHEY and CDR2 SMNVEV (reference sequence). This CDR3 has 15 amino acids. V was clipped by 0 bases and J by 4 bases, with 12 bases between them. CDR3 sequence reads: CASSLSGGIGTEAFF. The CDR3 DNA follows: TGTGCCAGCAGTTTATCGGGGGGTATAGGCACTGAAGCTTTCTTT.

The rearrangement uses TRBV11-2 and TRBJ1-4, with TRBD1 matching 7 bases. The CDR3 is 19 residues long. Germline V gene lookup returns CDR1 SGHAT and CDR2 FQNNGV. V was pared by 2 bases and J by 0 bases, with 12 bases of the junction left unmatched. The CDR3 region has the DNA TGTGCCAGCAGCTTACCCCGCCGCGGACAGGTTGCAACTAATGAAAAACTGTTTTTT. Its translation is CASSLPRRGQVATNEKLFF.

CDR3 in amino acids: CASSASGAKTQYF. The CDR3 DNA sequence: TGTGCCAGCAGTGCCTCTGGTGCGAAGACCCAGTACTTC. This chain uses TRBV28 with TRBJ2-5, with D unresolved. V was shortened by 5 bases and J by 6 bases, with 13 bases between the two germline ends. The V gene's germline CDR1 is MDHEN and CDR2 SYDVKM. The CDR3 has 13 residues.

Concerning this clone itself: The sample holds other DNA sequences that translate to the same CDR3. V is TRBV5-1 and J is TRBJ2-3; a possible D gene is TRBD2 (5 bases). The CDR3 sequence is 12 residues long. Looked up from germline, CDR1 is SGHRS and CDR2 is YFSETQ. V was cut by 4 bases and J by 5 bases, with 8 bases left in between. The CDR3 nucleotides read TGCGCCAGCAGCCTAGAGGGAGATACGCAGTATTTT. Its translation: CASSLEGDTQYF.

This chain joins TRBV6-1 and TRBJ2-3, with TRBD1 identical over 7 bases. V trimming: 6 bases; J trimming: 5 bases; junction bases outside the gene matches: 5. Germline CDR1 reads MNHNS; CDR2 reads SASEGT. The CDR3 is 13 amino acids. DNA of the CDR3: TGTGCCAGCAGGAGAACAGGGGAAGATACGCAGTATTTT. This gives the protein CASRRTGEDTQYF.

This clone has only one observation. This rearrangement joins TRBV9 to TRBJ2-3; D perhaps matches TRBD2 (6 bases). Trimming pared 0 bases from V and 6 bases from J, leaving 17 bases between. Per germline, CDR1 SGDLS and CDR2 YYNGEE. This CDR3 region has 16 residues. CDR3 sequence reads: CASSVGPGRGADTQYF. CDR3 coding DNA: TGTGCCAGCAGCGTAGGTCCCGGGAGAGGGGCTGATACGCAGTATTTT.

This clone occurred once. V and J are TRBV23-1 and TRBJ1-5; TRBD1 matches 9 bases. TRBV23-1 is marked as an open reading frame, function uncertain. V lost 5 bases and J lost 1; bases outside the gene matches: 6. There are 16 residues in the CDR3. CDR3 amino acids: CASSVPGTGSNQPQHF. Here the CDR3 DNA reads TGCGCCAGCAGTGTACCCGGGACAGGGAGCAATCAGCCCCAGCATTTT.

The table lists this clone with a few counts. The chain employs TRBV27 and TRBJ2-3; no clear D. CDR1 MNHEY and CDR2 SMNVEV come from the germline V gene (reference sequence). Trimming removed 3 bases at V and 4 bases at J, with 5 bases between. This CDR3 is built from 12 residues. CDR3 sequence reads: CASSFYPDTQYF. In DNA, the CDR3 is TGTGCCAGCAGTTTCTACCCAGATACGCAGTATTTT.

The chain uses TRBV5-1 and TRBJ2-7; a weak D match, TRBD1 (5 bases). CDR3 length: 13 residues. V lost 4 bases and J lost 5, with 13 bases in between. Germline assignment: CDR1 SGHRS and CDR2 YFSETQ. The CDR3 nucleotides are TGCGCCAGCAGCCCCCGGACATTGGACGAGCAGTACTTC. This gives the protein CASSPRTLDEQYF.

V and J are TRBV6-5 and TRBJ1-4, with D hard to call. This CDR3 is built from 12 residues. V lost 8 bases and J lost 9, with 13 bases in between. Germline V lookup: CDR1 MNHEY, CDR2 SVGAGI. The CDR3 DNA sequence: TGTGCCAGCCACAGCACCACGAAAAAACTGTTTTTT. This encodes CASHSTTKKLFF.

The rearrangement links TRBV4-1 to TRBJ1-5; D not resolved. The CDR3 covers 15 residues. Germline V gene sequence: CDR1 MGHRA, CDR2 YSYEKL. V dropped 2 bases and J dropped 12 bases, with 20 bases sitting between them. This CDR3 reads CASSQLSTALEFQHF. In DNA form, the CDR3 reads TGCGCCAGCAGCCAACTTAGCACTGCGCTAGAGTTCCAGCATTTT.

The chain is built from TRBV28 and TRBJ1-1; no clear D gene. Trimming pared 6 bases from V and 1 base from J, leaving 15 bases between. Looked up from germline, CDR1 is MDHEN and CDR2 is SYDVKM. The CDR3 runs to 15 residues. Here the CDR3 reads CASRLPTGSNTEAFF. CDR3 coding DNA: TGTGCCAGCAGACTCCCCACGGGGTCGAACACTGAAGCTTTCTTT.

The chain joins TRBV7-3 to TRBJ1-1, with TRBD1 matching 7 bases. CDR1 is SGHTA, CDR2 FQGTGA, per germline. The CDR3 runs to 14 residues. The junction had 3 bases not matched to a gene; V was cut back by 4 bases and J by 1 base. DNA of the CDR3: TGTGCCAGCAGCTACAGGGGCGGGAACACTGAAGCTTTCTTT. Translated: CASSYRGGNTEAFF.

This chain links TRBV7-9 with TRBJ2-5; 10 positions agree with TRBD2. Unmatched junction bases numbered 8, after V lost 2 bases and J lost 2 bases. This CDR3 is built from 17 residues. Germline loops: CDR1 SEHNR, CDR2 FQNEAQ (reference sequence). CDR3 coding DNA: TGTGCCAGCAGCTTAAAAGCGGGGGGGACAATGCAAGAGACCCAGTACTTC. This codes for CASSLKAGGTMQETQYF.

This clone was found a few times. The J gene is TRBJ2-1, the V gene TRBV6-5, with TRBD2 matching 7 bases. Unmatched junction bases numbered 3, after V lost 0 bases and J lost 4 bases. CDR1 MNHEY and CDR2 SVGAGI come from the germline V gene. The length of the CDR3 is 15 residues. CDR3 nucleotide sequence: TGTGCCAGCAGTTACTCCCTAGCGGATTACAATGAGCAGTTCTTC. It is translated as CASSYSLADYNEQFF.

This rearrangement joins TRBV7-2 to TRBJ1-1, with a tentative D call TRBD1 (6 bases). This CDR3 is 14 amino acids long. CDR1 SGHTA and CDR2 FQGNSA come from the germline V gene. With 4 bases removed from V and 3 bases from J, the gap between germline ends came to 12 bases. CDR3 sequence (DNA): TGTGCCAGCAGCTGGGGGGGCGGGGACACTGAAGCTTTCTTT. It specifies CASSWGGGDTEAFF.

This clone was picked up a small number of times. This chain uses TRBV7-9 with TRBJ2-4, with TRBD1 identical over 10 bases. CDR3 length equals 13 residues. The germline CDR1 and CDR2 sequences are SEHNR and FQNEAQ (reference sequence). The J segment lost 8 bases and the V segment lost 7 bases, leaving 5 bases of the junction unmatched. CDR3 DNA sequence: TGTGCCAGCAACCGACAGGGGGCGGACATTCAGTACTTC. It specifies CASNRQGADIQYF.

V gene TRBV9 combines with J gene TRBJ2-7, with 7 positions matching TRBD1. CDR1 SGDLS and CDR2 YYNGEE come from the germline V gene. The J segment lost 3 bases and the V segment lost 4 bases, leaving 4 bases of the junction unmatched. The CDR3 loop spans 13 amino acids. The CDR3 reads CASSPRQGYEQYF. In DNA, the CDR3 is TGTGCCAGCAGCCCCCGACAGGGCTACGAGCAGTACTTC. The full variable domain, with the rest looked up from reference TRBV9 and TRBJ2-7, is DSGVTQTPKHLITATGQRVTLRCSPRSGDLSVYWYQQSLDQGLQFLIQYYNGEERAKGNILERFSAQQFPDLHSELNLSSLELGDSALYFCASSPRQGYEQYFGPGTRLTVT.

The chain combines TRBV27 with TRBJ1-1, with 9 positions matching TRBD1. Per germline, CDR1 MNHEY and CDR2 SMNVEV (reference sequence). The CDR3 runs to 13 residues. With V trimmed by 8 bases and J by 3 bases, 4 bases remained unmatched. Here the CDR3 reads CASQTGGDTEAFF. CDR3 nucleotides: TGTGCCAGCCAGACAGGGGGGGACACTGAAGCTTTCTTT.

The genes are TRBV28 and TRBJ1-2, with 7 bases identical to TRBD1. Germline assignment: CDR1 MDHEN and CDR2 SYDVKM. Trimming cost V 6 bases and J 1 base; bases outside gene matches: 5. This CDR3 has 14 amino acids. This CDR3 reads CASRRGRDNYGYTF. The CDR3 DNA is TGTGCCAGCAGGAGGGGGCGGGATAACTATGGCTACACCTTC.

V gene TRBV11-2 combines with J gene TRBJ1-5, with D possibly being TRBD1 (6 bases). The germline CDR1 and CDR2 sequences are SGHAT and FQNNGV. Between the trimmed V and J ends, which lost 3 bases and 2 bases, there was a span of 17 bases. CDR3 length equals 17 residues. CDR3 sequence (DNA): TGTGCCAGCAGCTTGACGTTCAGGGGTATGGGCAATCAGCCCCAGCATTTT. Protein product: CASSLTFRGMGNQPQHF.

The genes are TRBV5-6 and TRBJ1-2; 9 bases line up with TRBD1. This CDR3 contains 18 residues. V shed 3 bases and J 1 base; nucleotides not matched to a gene: 13. CDR1 and CDR2 from the germline V gene are SGHDT and YYEEEE. CDR3: CASSWTGAPGPLNYGYTF. The CDR3 nucleotides are TGTGCCAGCAGCTGGACAGGGGCCCCTGGGCCTCTTAACTATGGCTACACCTTC. The full variable domain, rest sourced from reference TRBV5-6 and TRBJ1-2, is DAGVTQSPTHLIKTRGQQVTLRCSPKSGHDTVSWYQQALGQGPQFIFQYYEEEERQRGNFPDRFSGHQFPNYSSELNVNALLLGDSALYLCASSWTGAPGPLNYGYTFGSGTRLTVV.

The V and J genes are TRBV18 and TRBJ1-3; tentative D call: TRBD1 (5 bases). Germline values: CDR1 KGHSH, CDR2 LQKENI. Trimming left V 3 bases short and J 0 bases short, with 15 bases between. This CDR3 is built from 17 residues. DNA for the CDR3: TGTGCCAGCTCACCTAACAGGTGGACCGACTCTGGAAACACCATATATTTT. It specifies CASSPNRWTDSGNTIYF.

The genes are TRBV11-2 and TRBJ2-2; 7 bases map to TRBD1. V was clipped by 5 bases and J by 3 bases; unmatched bases: 6. The CDR3 has 15 residues. Germline-derived CDR1 and CDR2 are SGHAT and FQNNGV. In DNA form, the CDR3 reads TGTGCCAGCAGCCATGGGACAGCTTACACCGGGGAGCTGTTTTTT. This translates into CASSHGTAYTGELFF.